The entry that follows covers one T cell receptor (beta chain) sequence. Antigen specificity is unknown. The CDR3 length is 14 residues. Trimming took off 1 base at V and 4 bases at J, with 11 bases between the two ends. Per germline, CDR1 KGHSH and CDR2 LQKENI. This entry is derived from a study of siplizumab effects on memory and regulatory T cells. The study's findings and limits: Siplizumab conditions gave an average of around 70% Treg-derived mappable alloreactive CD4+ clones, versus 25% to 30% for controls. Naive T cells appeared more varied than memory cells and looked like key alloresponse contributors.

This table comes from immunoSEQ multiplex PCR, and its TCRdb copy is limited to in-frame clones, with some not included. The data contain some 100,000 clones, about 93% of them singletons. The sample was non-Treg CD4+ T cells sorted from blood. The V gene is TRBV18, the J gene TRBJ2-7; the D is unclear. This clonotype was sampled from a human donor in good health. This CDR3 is CASSPRAGRYEQYF. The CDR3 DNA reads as TGTGCCAGCTCACCACGGGCCGGTAGATACGAGCAGTACTTC.